This T cell receptor (beta chain) was documented in a study of T cell responses to AZD1222 COVID-19 vaccine (dated by TCRdb to the early 2020s). Describing the broader study: Because spike-specific TCR depth and breadth did not differ between the two schedules, AZD1222 recipients who got a second dose at roughly 4 weeks were pooled with those who got a second dose at roughly 12 weeks. A total of under 250 trial participants underwent TCR sequencing, of whom more than 200 had received two doses of AZD1222 and about 26 had received two doses of the MenACWY control vaccine. Enrollment into the trials was organized by age into subgroups of 18-55, 56-69 and 70-plus years, and those subgroups contained approximately 150, 30 and 60 TCR-sequenced participants, respectively.

The CDR3 goes from the cysteine to the phenylalanine over 14 residues. Kept here is only the CDR3 DNA, which spans 42 bases and is read in frame from base 1. Trimming leaves V shorter by 7 bases and J shorter by 2 bases, with the junction holding 7 bases beyond the gene matches. For CDR1 and CDR2, the germline V gene lists SQVTM and ANQGSEA. Notes on this clone: There is no known antigen for this receptor. There are no base qualities to consult, and no much larger clone falls within one base.

The time point label on this specimen signifies: baseline before first vaccination. The vaccinee samples were drawn from two UK trials, COV001 and COV002, one of which was a single-blind randomized controlled phase 2/3 trial testing AZD1222 (ChAdOx1 nCoV-19) in healthy adults. For TCRbeta chain sequencing, PBMC samples from trial participants were taken at day 0 and at day 28 after the second dose. Points the paper makes about the study in general: Most participants were white British and females outnumbered males, and the authors suggested that clonal diversity may have been underestimated. Vaccine-associated CD4 TCRs spanned the whole spike protein, with dominant responses in regions 160-218 and 743-854. After two AZD1222 doses, both the breadth and the depth of spike-specific TCRs were significantly higher than at day 0 and than in MenACWY recipients. No day 14 peak-response samples were available, so repertoires were characterized only after the peak T cell response. In the small 56-69-year group, the increase in depth fell short of significance, most likely because of low power. Reportedly, close to half of the unique spike-specific TCRs recognized epitopes lying outside the regions that are mutated in the B.1.351 and B.1.1.7 variants. Conclusions about previously exposed vaccinees are limited, since just a handful of AZD1222 recipients were seropositive for SARS-CoV-2 at baseline.

The CDR3 regions of human TCRbeta chains were analyzed by immunosequencing. The original pipeline was this. TCRs in the repertoires were compared against a reference library of SARS-CoV-2-specific TCRs that had been generated with the MIRA antigen-specificity platform. Breadth was defined as the fraction of unique TCRs that were SARS-CoV-2-associated. Depth was defined as the fraction of total T cells that were SARS-CoV-2-associated. Each spike-specific TCR was assigned to its reactive spike region and to a CD4 or CD8 class using the MIRA data. Log10-transformed breadth and depth values were compared by one-way ANOVA with Sidak's multiple comparisons tests. The table comes from immuneACCESS by way of TCRdb, which keeps in-frame sequences with V and J called. Part of the clones is missing from these tables; in studies checked, under half for an unresolved V gene and the rest for unknown reasons. The V and J calls and the clone size are those of that table, but D and trimming were determined from the DNA. This sample lists about 170,000 clones; over 85% were detected once. The ten most abundant clones make up 2.6% of the sample.

The chain joins TRBV29-1 to TRBJ1-3, with TRBD1 identical over 8 junction bases. The sequence was obtained from an adult in good health. Source: peripheral blood, taken on day 0 of AZD1222 vaccination. CDR3 region: CSGGIQGAGNTIYF. In nucleotide form, the sequence is TGCAGCGGGGGGATACAGGGGGCTGGAAACACCATATATTTT.